This section outlines one T cell receptor (beta chain) sequence together with its context. Here immunoSEQ multiplex PCR was the method, and the copy in TCRdb shows in-frame clones only, minus some. Seen here are around 210,000 clones, over 75% observed once, and the top ten hold approximately 5.1%. This entry is derived from a study of blood T cell repertoires in COVID-19. V was shortened by 0 bases and J by 5 bases, with 8 bases between the two germline ends. CDR1 and CDR2 (germline): SGHRS, YFSETQ. This CDR3 region has 14 residues. This chain uses TRBV5-1 with TRBJ1-4, with TRBD1 as a possible D gene (5 bases). The receptor's source is a man over 45 with COVID-19, enrolled during active disease. The sample consisted of peripheral blood. For the CDR3, the DNA is TGCGCCAGCAGCTTGGGACAGAAGAATGAAAAACTGTTTTTT. Residues: CASSLGQKNEKLFF.